These 18 T cell receptor beta chains originate from one sample sequenced in a study of control samples from healthy donors and cancer patients. Sequenced by immunoSEQ multiplex PCR; TCRdb stores in-frame clones only, minus some. The sample contains about 220,000 clones, roughly 94% of which appear only once. Source material: blood. The receptors stem from a man between 45 and 60 years old in good health.

A single count supports this clone. The J gene is TRBJ2-1, the V gene TRBV5-4; a possible D gene is TRBD2 (6 bases). V lost 4 bases and J 8 bases, leaving 13 bases between the germline ends. Germline V gives CDR1 SGHNT, CDR2 YYREEE (reference sequence). The CDR3 runs 13 residues. Here the CDR3 reads CASSREPGHEQFF. The CDR3 DNA follows: TGTGCCAGCAGCCGGGAGCCGGGGCATGAGCAGTTCTTC.

The chain combines TRBV14 with TRBJ2-6, with D uncertain. V lost 0 bases and J 0 bases, leaving 9 bases between the germline ends. Germline V gene sequence: CDR1 SGHDN, CDR2 FVKESK. The CDR3 length is 17 residues. The CDR3 DNA sequence: TGTGCCAGCAGCCAAGATACCCTTTACTCTGGGGCCAACGTCCTGACTTTC. It translates to CASSQDTLYSGANVLTF. Supplemented by reference TRBV14 and TRBJ2-6, the full variable domain reads EAGVTQFPSHSVIEKGQTVTLRCDPISGHDNLYWYRRVMGKEIKFLLHFVKESKQDESGMPNNRFLAERTGGTYSTLKVQPAELEDSGVYFCASSQDTLYSGANVLTFGAGSRLTVL.

The chain has TRBV4-2 and TRBJ2-4; 14 bases align to TRBD2. The CDR3 contains 19 residues. V gave up 5 bases and J gave up 0 bases; unmatched junction bases: 9. The germline V gene encodes CDR1 LGHNA and CDR2 YNFKEQ. The CDR3 sequence: CASSTRLTSGGVAKNIQYF. DNA for the CDR3: TGTGCCAGCAGCACCCGATTGACTAGCGGGGGGGTAGCCAAAAACATTCAGTACTTC.

The V gene is TRBV29-1, the J gene TRBJ1-2; D gene unclear. Trimming cost V 3 bases and J 8 bases, with 13 bases left between them. The CDR3 runs to 12 residues. From germline, CDR1 is SQVTM and CDR2 ANQGSEA. The CDR3 loop reads CSVEGLGAGYTF. CDR3 in DNA: TGCAGCGTTGAGGGCCTCGGCGCCGGCTACACCTTC.

The chain recombines TRBV28 with TRBJ2-5; a possible D gene is TRBD1 (5 bases). Trimming shortened V by 2 bases and J by 7 bases, and 14 bases separated the two germline ends. This CDR3 is 14 amino acids long. Germline-derived CDR1 and CDR2 are MDHEN and SYDVKM. For the CDR3, the DNA is TGTGCCAGCAGTTTAACCCCCCAGGGTTGGACCCAGTACTTC. Protein: CASSLTPQGWTQYF.

This clone appeared a single time. The rearrangement uses TRBV25-1 and TRBJ1-3; possible D gene TRBD1, 5 bases. Germline values: CDR1 MGHDK, CDR2 SYGVNS. The CDR3 contains 16 residues. The ends were cut back, 3 bases at V and 2 bases at J, with 14 bases in the middle. DNA for the CDR3: TGTGCCAGCAGTGACCCCAGGGCGGGGACTGGAAACACCATATATTTT. Translation: CASSDPRAGTGNTIYF.

The V call is TRBV5-1, the J call TRBJ1-2; TRBD1 matches 7 bases. The CDR3 has 15 residues. V lost 3 bases and J lost 6; bases outside the gene matches: 11. Germline lookup yields CDR1 SGHRS and CDR2 YFSETQ. The CDR3 region is CASSYIQGGIDGYTF. DNA for the CDR3: TGCGCCAGCAGCTATATCCAGGGGGGAATTGATGGCTACACCTTC. Full variable domain (remainder filled in from reference TRBV5-1 and TRBJ1-2): KAGVTQTPRYLIKTRGQQVTLSCSPISGHRSVSWYQQTPGQGLQFLFEYFSETQRNKGNFPGRFSGRQFSNSRSEMNVSTLELGDSALYLCASSYIQGGIDGYTFGSGTRLTVV.

The chain is built from TRBV5-5 and TRBJ1-5; D not resolved. This CDR3 region has 13 residues. V gave up 4 bases and J gave up 5 bases, with 10 bases separating them. The germline V gene has CDR1 SGHKS and CDR2 YYEKEE (reference sequence). This chain's CDR3 is CASSQDGDQPQHF. The CDR3 region has the DNA TGTGCCAGCAGCCAGGACGGGGATCAGCCCCAGCATTTT.

The rearrangement links TRBV6-5 to TRBJ1-4, with D unclear. The length of the CDR3 is 15 residues. Trimming took off 0 bases at V and 6 bases at J, with 11 bases between the two ends. Germline CDR1 and CDR2: MNHEY and SVGAGI. Here the CDR3 DNA reads TGTGCCAGCAGTTACTCGAGGGTCACAGATGAAAAACTGTTTTTT. Its protein is CASSYSRVTDEKLFF.

The genes are TRBV5-1 and TRBJ2-5; TRBD2 aligns across 8 bases. Trimming at V came to 0 bases and at J to 5 bases, leaving 15 bases not matched to a gene. Germline V lookup: CDR1 SGHRS, CDR2 YFSETQ. The CDR3 is 18 residues long. CDR3 DNA: TGCGCCAGCAGCTTGGCCAAGGGGTCGGGGGGGCCGTTGGAGACCCAGTACTTC. It is translated as CASSLAKGSGGPLETQYF.

This clone was seen a few times. The CDR3 sequence: CASSPPLGYEDEKLFF. The DNA for the CDR3 is TGTGCCAGCAGCCCTCCCTTGGGTTATGAGGATGAAAAACTGTTTTTT. V usage is TRBV9 and J usage is TRBJ1-4, with D uncertain. The CDR3 covers 16 residues. Germline V CDR1 and CDR2: SGDLS, YYNGEE. The germline V and J ends were trimmed by 4 bases and 6 bases, with 19 bases remaining between them.

This chain joins TRBV5-6 and TRBJ1-6, with 10 bases that match TRBD1. Germline-derived CDR1 and CDR2 are SGHDT and YYEEEE. The CDR3 runs 15 residues. The V and J ends lost 0 bases and 9 bases, in that order; junction bases with no gene match: 3. CDR3 sequence reads: CASSLGDRGGSPLHF. The DNA of the CDR3 is TGTGCCAGCAGCTTGGGGGACAGGGGAGGTTCACCCCTCCACTTT.

Points on this clone: It is likely a read error, because the conserved phenylalanine at the end of the CDR3 is missing. The chain combines TRBV10-2 with TRBJ1-1; D is unclear. The CDR3 has 15 residues. V gave up 3 bases and J gave up 1 base, with 12 bases separating them. The V gene's germline CDR1 is WSHSY and CDR2 SAAADI. The CDR3 DNA reads as TGCGCCAGCAGTGAACTGGGCAGCTGGAACACTGAAGCTTTCCTT. Protein sequence: CASSELGSWNTEAFL.

The table lists this clone with a few counts. The V and J genes are TRBV28 and TRBJ1-2; D unresolved. V lost 2 bases, J lost 1 base, and 14 bases lay in between. Germline CDR1 is MDHEN and CDR2 is SYDVKM. The CDR3 is 16 residues long. CDR3 in amino acids: CASSLPPDGVNYGYTF. In nucleotides, the CDR3 is TGTGCCAGCAGTTTACCTCCGGACGGGGTTAACTATGGCTACACCTTC.

The chain has TRBV18 and TRBJ2-7, with D unclear. The V and J ends lost 3 bases and 0 bases respectively, with 12 bases between them. Germline CDR1 reads KGHSH; CDR2 reads LQKENI. CDR3 length equals 15 residues. The CDR3 loop reads CASSPYGSSSYEQYV. For the CDR3, the DNA is TGTGCCAGCTCACCTTATGGTTCCAGCTCCTACGAGCAGTACGTC.

This rearrangement joins TRBV28 to TRBJ1-4, with TRBD1 identical over 7 bases. V lost 3 bases and J lost 0; bases outside the gene matches: 7. Germline V gene lookup returns CDR1 MDHEN and CDR2 SYDVKM. The CDR3 runs 17 residues. The CDR3 coding sequence is TGTGCCAGCAGTTTTTCTTTCGGACAGGCAACTAATGAAAAACTGTTTTTT. Translating gives CASSFSFGQATNEKLFF.

The rearrangement joins TRBV7-2 to TRBJ2-3, with 7 bases lining up with TRBD2. Trimming took 6 bases from V and 2 from J; bases not matched to a gene: 8. Germline loops: CDR1 SGHTA, CDR2 FQGNSA. This CDR3 contains 15 residues. CDR3 amino acids: CASSRSSGPTDTQYF. CDR3 coding DNA: TGTGCCAGCAGTCGTTCTAGCGGCCCCACAGATACGCAGTATTTT.

The rearrangement links TRBV9 to TRBJ1-2; 7 bases map to TRBD1. This CDR3 has 16 amino acids. The ends lost 1 base at V and 5 bases at J; junction bases unmatched: 11. Germline lookup yields CDR1 SGDLS and CDR2 YYNGEE. CDR3: CASSVRDPGGGYGYTF. The CDR3 DNA follows: TGTGCCAGCAGCGTACGAGACCCAGGGGGAGGATATGGCTACACCTTC.